Following are 17 T cell receptor beta chains from one sample sequenced in a study of blood T cells in healthy people across ages (dated by TCRdb to the mid-2010s). The library was produced with 5' RACE. The data were produced on an Illumina HiSeq 2500. The second PCR ran for roughly 6 to 11 cycles and used a J-beta primer mix along with a sample-barcoded 5' primer. TCRdb applied fastp at Q25 and MiXCR to the public reads, then kept only in-frame beta chains. Rows are unified per CDR3 protein, each entry keeping the most common DNA and genes. Present in this sample are 600,000 to 800,000 distinct CDR3 sequences, approximately 21% of which were seen just once. The ten largest clones capture roughly 3.9% of the sample. Material: blood. The receptors shown here come from a man aged 70 or older in good health.

In its sample, this clonotype was seen a few times. The rearrangement joins TRBV7-9 to TRBJ2-3; 13 bases map to TRBD2. Germline CDR1 SEHNR, CDR2 FQNEAQ (reference sequence). The CDR3 is 16 amino acids. V gave up 5 bases and J gave up 4 bases; unmatched junction bases: 6. CDR3 in amino acids: CASSKGLAGESDTQYF. The CDR3 DNA reads TGTGCCAGCAGCAAAGGACTAGCGGGAGAATCAGATACGCAGTATTTT.

This chain links TRBV20-1 with TRBJ2-4, with D unclear. Germline CDR1 is DFQATT and CDR2 is SNEGSKA (reference sequence). The CDR3 runs to 15 residues. The V and J ends lost 3 bases and 0 bases respectively, with 12 bases between them. CDR3 DNA sequence: TGCAGTGCTAGGGTTACAGCGCTAGCCAAAAACATTCAGTACTTC. It specifies CSARVTALAKNIQYF.

CDR3 DNA: TGTGCCAGCAGCTTAGCGGGGGGGCACTCTCAGCCCCAGCATTTT. Amino acids: CASSLAGGHSQPQHF. The rearrangement uses TRBV7-8 and TRBJ1-5, with a weak D call TRBD1 (6 bases). CDR1 and CDR2 (germline): SGHVS, FQNEAQ. V lost 0 bases, J lost 6 bases, and 12 bases lay in between. The CDR3 contains 15 residues.

For this clonotype: One end of the junction does not line up with germline, which may come from a read error. The rearrangement links TRBV20-1 to TRBJ2-3; D is undetermined. This CDR3 has 12 amino acids. CDR1 is DFQATT and CDR2 is SNEGSKA in the germline V gene (reference sequence). CDR3 DNA: TGCAGTGCTAGAGATGGCCCAGATCCGCAGTATTTT. Amino acid sequence: CSARDGPDPQYF.

This clonotype appeared many times. This chain uses TRBV27 with TRBJ1-4; possible D gene TRBD1, 5 bases. The CDR3 spans 15 residues. Germline-derived CDR1 and CDR2 are MNHEY and SMNVEV (reference sequence). V lost 5 bases and J 7 bases, leaving 17 bases between the germline ends. The CDR3 spells CASSKTGARGEKLFF. The CDR3 nucleotides read TGTGCCAGCAGTAAAACCGGGGCTCGGGGTGAAAAACTGTTTTTT.

The chain is built from TRBV2 and TRBJ2-7; D ambiguous. In germline, CDR1 is SNHLY, CDR2 FYNNEI. The CDR3 length is 13 residues. Trimming shortened V by 7 bases and J by 0 bases, and 10 bases separated the two germline ends. The CDR3 sequence: CASTNRLSYEQYF. The CDR3, as DNA: TGTGCCAGCACTAATCGCCTCTCCTACGAGCAGTACTTC.

The rearrangement links TRBV29-1 to TRBJ2-4; TRBD2 matches 8 bases. Germline CDR1 reads SQVTM; CDR2 reads ANQGSEA. V dropped 0 bases and J dropped 6; count of bases not matched to a gene: 4. The CDR3 loop spans 14 amino acids. The CDR3: CSVEDPSGRNIQYF. Here the CDR3 DNA reads TGCAGCGTTGAAGATCCAAGCGGGAGAAACATTCAGTACTTC.

The chain combines TRBV6-1 with TRBJ2-5; D is unclear. From germline, CDR1 is MNHNS and CDR2 SASEGT. The length of the CDR3 is 12 residues. V lost 7 bases to trimming and J lost 2 bases, with 8 bases between them. DNA of the CDR3: TGTGCCAGCACGCACAGACAAGAGACCCAGTACTTC. Protein sequence: CASTHRQETQYF.

The chain combines TRBV4-1 with TRBJ1-1; D is perhaps TRBD1 (5 bases). Trimming pared 4 bases from V and 10 bases from J, leaving 16 bases between. CDR1 and CDR2 from the germline V gene are MGHRA and YSYEKL. This CDR3 has 13 amino acids. This CDR3 is CASSRGPALGAFF. CDR3 DNA sequence: TGCGCCAGCAGCCGGGGCCCGGCACTAGGAGCTTTCTTT.

CDR3 DNA: TGTGCCAGTAGTATAGAGGGACTAGCGGGGTACAATGAGCAGTTCTTC. Translated: CASSIEGLAGYNEQFF. This chain joins TRBV19 and TRBJ2-1, with TRBD2 identical over 13 bases. Germline V lookup: CDR1 LNHDA, CDR2 SQIVND (reference sequence). The CDR3 runs to 16 residues. Unmatched junction bases numbered 0, after V lost 0 bases and J lost 4 bases.

V is TRBV5-1 and J is TRBJ2-1, with D possibly TRBD2 on 6 matching bases. This CDR3 has 16 residues. Germline V gives CDR1 SGHRS, CDR2 YFSETQ. Trimming pared 0 bases from V and 2 bases from J, leaving 12 bases between. The CDR3 is CASSLGTGATYNEQFF. The DNA for the CDR3 is TGCGCCAGCAGCTTGGGTACGGGAGCTACCTACAATGAGCAGTTCTTC.

In this sample, this clonotype turned up many times. This rearrangement joins TRBV6-1 to TRBJ1-2, with D unresolved. CDR1 is MNHNS and CDR2 is SASEGT in the germline V gene. V lost 2 bases to trimming and J lost 4 bases, with 11 bases between them. The CDR3 is 14 residues long. The CDR3 region is CASSEKGFGYGYTF. DNA for the CDR3: TGTGCCAGCAGTGAAAAGGGTTTCGGCTATGGCTACACCTTC.

This clonotype was detected many times. The V call is TRBV27, the J call TRBJ1-2; 9 bases fit TRBD1. Per the germline V gene, CDR1 is MNHEY and CDR2 is SMNVEV (reference sequence). The V segment lost 5 bases and the J segment 4 bases; nucleotides outside the gene matches: 8. The CDR3 totals 15 residues. The CDR3 nucleotides read TGTGCCAGCAGTCCCTACAGGGGGCCTAGCTATGGCTACACCTTC. This codes for CASSPYRGPSYGYTF.

The J gene is TRBJ2-3, the V gene TRBV6-5, with no clear D. Germline loops: CDR1 MNHEY, CDR2 SVGAGI. The CDR3 covers 11 residues. V was shortened by 8 bases and J by 0 bases, with 3 bases between the two germline ends. DNA of the CDR3: TGTGCCAGCCAAAGCACAGATACGCAGTATTTT. Protein product: CASQSTDTQYF.

V is TRBV6-5 and J is TRBJ2-7; 7 bases map to TRBD2. Trimming took 2 bases from V and 0 from J; bases not matched to a gene: 1. Germline V gene sequence: CDR1 MNHEY, CDR2 SVGAGI. This CDR3 has 14 residues. The CDR3 loop reads CASSYRDYSYEQYF. In DNA form, the CDR3 reads TGTGCCAGCAGTTACAGGGACTACTCCTACGAGCAGTACTTC.

The rearrangement links TRBV6-2 or TRBV6-3 to TRBJ2-1; 14 bases match TRBD2. V shed 7 bases and J 8 bases; nucleotides not matched to a gene: 7. Germline CDR1 is MNHEY and CDR2 is SVGEGT. This CDR3 is 15 amino acids long. The CDR3 DNA is TGTGCCAGCAACCCGACTAGCGGGAGGGCCGATGAGCAGTTCTTC. It encodes CASNPTSGRADEQFF.

There are a few counts of this clonotype. At one of its ends the junction is not consistent with the germline gene, which may arise from a read error. The rearrangement joins TRBV12-3 or TRBV12-4 to TRBJ2-1; TRBD1 matches 7 bases. The length of the CDR3 is 11 residues. Written as DNA, the CDR3 is TGTGCCAGCAGTTCACCGGGACAGAAATACTTC. Protein product: CASSSPGQKYF.